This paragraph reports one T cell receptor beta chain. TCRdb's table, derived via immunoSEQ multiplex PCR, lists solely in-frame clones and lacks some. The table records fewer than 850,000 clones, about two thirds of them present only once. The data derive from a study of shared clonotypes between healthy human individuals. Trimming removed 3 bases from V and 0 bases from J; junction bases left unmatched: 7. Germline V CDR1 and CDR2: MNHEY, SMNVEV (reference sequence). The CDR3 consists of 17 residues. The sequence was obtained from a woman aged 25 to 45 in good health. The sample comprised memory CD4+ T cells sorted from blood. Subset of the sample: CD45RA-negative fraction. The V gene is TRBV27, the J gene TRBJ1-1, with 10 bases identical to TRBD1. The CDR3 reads CASSLGWGTGVNTEAFF. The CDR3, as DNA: TGTGCCAGCAGTTTGGGCTGGGGGACAGGGGTGAACACTGAAGCTTTCTTT.